These 16 T cell receptor beta chains were all obtained from the same sample, sequenced in a study of post-analysis software for immune sequencing data. Study results and caveats: In patients, about five TRBV segments were more frequent than in controls, with TRBV5-6, TRBV5-1 and TRBV20-1 among them.

These TCRs are of unknown antigen specificity. The authors incorporated unique molecular identifiers into the TCR beta cDNA libraries. TCRdb passed the PCR reads through MiXCR, listing each CDR3 protein once. The sample lists roughly 870,000 distinct CDR3 sequences; around 50% were seen once. Sequenced: blood. These receptors were collected from a girl aged 10-17 years with multiple sclerosis.

Concerning this clonotype: Just one base apart from a much larger clone, this may be a read error. V is TRBV2 and J is TRBJ2-5, with no clear D. The V and J ends lost 6 bases and 0 bases respectively, with 5 bases between them. The CDR3 covers 12 residues. Germline V lookup: CDR1 SNHLY, CDR2 FYNNEI. CDR3 bases: TGTGCCAGCAGCTGGGACCAAGAGACCCAGTACTTC. This sequence encodes CASSWDQETQYF. The complete variable domain, with remaining parts taken from reference TRBV2 and TRBJ2-5, reads EPEVTQTPSHQVTQMGQEVILRCVPISNHLYFYWYRQILGQKVEFLVSFYNNEISEKSEIFDDQFSVERPDGSNFTLKIRSTKLEDSAMYFCASSWDQETQYFGPGTRLLVL.

This clonotype has only a few counts. CDR3 sequence (DNA): TGTGCCAGCAGTTCCCCTGCCACCGGGGTCTCCTACGAGCAGTACTTC. Protein product: CASSSPATGVSYEQYF. V is TRBV6-6 and J is TRBJ2-7; the D gene is possibly TRBD2 (5 bases). The CDR3 is 16 amino acids. Germline assignment: CDR1 MNHNY and CDR2 SVGAGI (reference sequence). Trimming removed 4 bases at V and 0 bases at J, with 16 bases between.

This clonotype was recorded only once. The J gene is TRBJ2-7, the V gene TRBV15, with TRBD2 as a possible D gene (7 bases). CDR1 is LNHNV and CDR2 is YYDKDF in the germline V gene (reference sequence). Trimming stripped 0 bases from V and 2 bases from J, with 17 bases between. The CDR3 length is 17 residues. For the CDR3, the DNA is TGTGCCACCAGCAGAGATGAACGCGGGGGCCGAACCTACGAGCAGTACTTC. Amino acids: CATSRDERGGRTYEQYF.

The rearrangement uses TRBV7-3 and TRBJ2-3, with D tentatively TRBD2 (5 bases). CDR1 is SGHTA and CDR2 is FQGTGA in the germline V gene. CDR3 length: 15 residues. Trimming removed 4 bases at V and 2 bases at J, with 13 bases between. The CDR3 nucleotides read TGTGCCAGCAGCTCCGGGGATCTTTACACAGATACGCAGTATTTT. Amino acids: CASSSGDLYTDTQYF.

This rearrangement joins TRBV30 to TRBJ2-6; D not resolved. In germline, CDR1 is GTSNPN, CDR2 SVGIG (reference sequence). V was trimmed by 2 bases and J by 3 bases, leaving 14 bases between them. The CDR3 extends over 16 amino acids. The CDR3: CAWSPLSSGGANVLTF. The CDR3 DNA reads as TGTGCCTGGAGTCCATTAAGCTCCGGTGGGGCCAACGTCCTGACTTTC.

The V gene is TRBV20-1, the J gene TRBJ2-7; 8 bases are shared with TRBD2. In germline, CDR1 is DFQATT, CDR2 SNEGSKA (reference sequence). The V gene end was trimmed by 5 bases and the J gene end by 2 bases; junction bases not matched to a gene: 11. This CDR3 region has 15 residues. The CDR3 region is CSARGGEGRPYEQYF. The CDR3 DNA is TGCAGTGCTCGGGGGGGTGAGGGGCGTCCCTACGAGCAGTACTTC.

This clonotype appeared a few times. This chain uses TRBV29-1 with TRBJ1-2; D is undetermined. This CDR3 contains 9 residues. The V end lost 6 bases, the J end lost 6 bases, and 5 bases lay between the germline ends. Germline loops: CDR1 SQVTM, CDR2 ANQGSEA. The CDR3 region is CSVGDGYTF. The CDR3 DNA reads TGCAGCGTGGGCGATGGCTACACCTTC.

J is TRBJ1-1 and V is TRBV20-1, with D uncertain. V was clipped by 6 bases and J by 6 bases, with 20 bases between them. This CDR3 is built from 14 residues. Germline V gene lookup returns CDR1 DFQATT and CDR2 SNEGSKA (reference sequence). DNA for the CDR3: TGCAGTGCCATTCCGGGCTCCGAGGGATCTGAAGCTTTCTTT. Its translation: CSAIPGSEGSEAFF.

This clonotype occurred a few times. V and J are TRBV15 and TRBJ2-5; 7 nucleotides agree with TRBD2. V was pared by 4 bases and J by 3 bases, with 11 bases of the junction left unmatched. The CDR3 is 16 amino acids. Germline assignment: CDR1 LNHNV and CDR2 YYDKDF (reference sequence). Here the CDR3 reads CATSNIASGEKETQYF. CDR3 DNA sequence: TGTGCCACCAGCAACATCGCTAGCGGAGAAAAAGAGACCCAGTACTTC. Drawing the rest from reference TRBV15 and TRBJ2-5, the complete variable domain is DAMVIQNPRYQVTQFGKPVTLSCSQTLNHNVMYWYQQKSSQAPKLLFHYYDKDFNNEADTPDNFQSRRPNTSFCFLDIRSPGLGDTAMYLCATSNIASGEKETQYFGPGTRLLVL.

The rearrangement links TRBV24-1 to TRBJ2-6; TRBD1 matches at 7 bases. V lost 2 bases and J lost 13; bases outside the gene matches: 31. The CDR3 runs to 22 residues. Germline values: CDR1 KGHDR, CDR2 SFDVKD. The CDR3 DNA is TGTGCCACCAGTGATTCCCTCAATCCCGGGACAGACCGGCCCCTGTCATTGTTTGTCCTGACTTTC. Translating gives CATSDSLNPGTDRPLSLFVLTF.

This clonotype has more than one count but fewer than ten. The chain couples TRBV6-6 to TRBJ2-7, with 9 bases that match TRBD1. The germline CDR1 and CDR2 sequences are MNHNY and SVGAGI (reference sequence). V shed 6 bases and J 5 bases; nucleotides not matched to a gene: 11. The CDR3 has 15 residues. The CDR3 protein is CASSLGATGGHEQYF. CDR3 coding DNA: TGTGCCAGCAGCCTGGGAGCTACAGGGGGCCACGAGCAGTACTTC.

This rearrangement joins TRBV6-2 or TRBV6-3 to TRBJ1-2; 8 bases map to TRBD1. Per the germline V gene, CDR1 is MNHEY and CDR2 is SVGEGT. V gave up 4 bases and J gave up 3 bases; unmatched junction bases: 4. The CDR3 has 14 residues. DNA for the CDR3: TGTGCCAGCAGTTTGACAGGGGCACACTATGGCTACACCTTC. Its protein is CASSLTGAHYGYTF.

The gene calls are TRBV12-5 and TRBJ2-5; D gene unclear. The CDR3 runs to 15 residues. Germline values: CDR1 LGHNT, CDR2 FRNRAP. Between the trimmed V and J ends, which lost 3 bases and 1 base, there was a span of 12 bases. The CDR3 reads CASGLDGRSQETQYF. For the CDR3, the DNA is TGTGCTAGTGGTTTAGATGGACGGAGCCAAGAGACCCAGTACTTC.

The chain joins TRBV12-3 or TRBV12-4 to TRBJ2-7; D remains unclear. This CDR3 contains 16 residues. Deletions cut 6 bases from V and 7 bases from J, with 25 bases between. The CDR3 DNA sequence: TGTGCCAGCAGCACCAGGTCGACGGTCCCCTATGGGGAGCAGTACTTC. Its protein product is CASSTRSTVPYGEQYF.

This clonotype was seen ten or more times. The chain employs TRBV29-1 and TRBJ2-7, with D perhaps matching TRBD1 (5 bases). The V end was cut by 7 bases, the J end by 12 bases, with 22 bases between. The length of the CDR3 is 12 residues. Germline loops: CDR1 SQVTM, CDR2 ANQGSEA. The CDR3 loop is CSAQQDTMAAYF. In DNA form, the CDR3 reads TGCAGCGCTCAACAGGACACTATGGCTGCGTACTTC.

Only a few counts were recorded for this clonotype. The chain recombines TRBV6-5 with TRBJ2-3; D gene unclear. Germline V gives CDR1 MNHEY, CDR2 SVGAGI. The germline V and J ends were trimmed by 7 bases and 2 bases, with 7 bases remaining between them. CDR3 length: 12 amino acids. The CDR3 sequence: CASKAPTDTQYF. DNA for the CDR3: TGTGCCAGCAAAGCCCCCACAGATACGCAGTATTTT.